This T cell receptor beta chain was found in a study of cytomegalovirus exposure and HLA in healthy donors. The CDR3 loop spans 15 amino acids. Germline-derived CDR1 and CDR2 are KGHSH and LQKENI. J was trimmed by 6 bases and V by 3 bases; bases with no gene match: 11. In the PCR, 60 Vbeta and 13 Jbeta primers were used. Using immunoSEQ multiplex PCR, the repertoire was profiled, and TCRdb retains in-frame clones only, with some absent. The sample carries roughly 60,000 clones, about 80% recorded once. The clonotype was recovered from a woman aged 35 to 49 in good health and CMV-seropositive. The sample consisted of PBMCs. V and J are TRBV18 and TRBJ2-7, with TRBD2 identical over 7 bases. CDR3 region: CASSPPDQRGIEQYF. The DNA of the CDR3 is TGTGCCAGCTCACCGCCCGACCAGCGGGGTATCGAGCAGTACTTC. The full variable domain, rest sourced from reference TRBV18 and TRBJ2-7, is NAGVMQNPRHLVRRRGQEARLRCSPMKGHSHVYWYRQLPEEGLKFMVYLQKENIIDESGMPKERFSAEFPKEGPSILRIQQVVRGDSAAYFCASSPPDQRGIEQYFGPGTRLTVT.